A single T cell receptor (beta chain) is shown here with its context. Unmatched junction bases numbered 8, after V lost 2 bases and J lost 5 bases. Germline V gene sequence: CDR1 SGHRS, CDR2 YFSETQ. CDR3 length: 15 residues. In the PCR, 60 Vbeta and 13 Jbeta primers were used. Data came from immunoSEQ multiplex PCR; TCRdb stores just in-frame clones and leaves some out. The sample consists of under 200,000 clones, around 81% of them appearing once. The data stem from a study of cytomegalovirus exposure and HLA in healthy donors. Sequencing used PBMCs. The receptor comes from a woman aged 25 to 45 in good health and CMV-seropositive. This chain uses TRBV5-1 with TRBJ2-7, with 9 bases fitting TRBD2. The CDR3 protein is CASSFFSGSQDEQYF. CDR3 nucleotides: TGCGCCAGCAGCTTTTTTAGCGGGAGTCAGGACGAGCAGTACTTC.